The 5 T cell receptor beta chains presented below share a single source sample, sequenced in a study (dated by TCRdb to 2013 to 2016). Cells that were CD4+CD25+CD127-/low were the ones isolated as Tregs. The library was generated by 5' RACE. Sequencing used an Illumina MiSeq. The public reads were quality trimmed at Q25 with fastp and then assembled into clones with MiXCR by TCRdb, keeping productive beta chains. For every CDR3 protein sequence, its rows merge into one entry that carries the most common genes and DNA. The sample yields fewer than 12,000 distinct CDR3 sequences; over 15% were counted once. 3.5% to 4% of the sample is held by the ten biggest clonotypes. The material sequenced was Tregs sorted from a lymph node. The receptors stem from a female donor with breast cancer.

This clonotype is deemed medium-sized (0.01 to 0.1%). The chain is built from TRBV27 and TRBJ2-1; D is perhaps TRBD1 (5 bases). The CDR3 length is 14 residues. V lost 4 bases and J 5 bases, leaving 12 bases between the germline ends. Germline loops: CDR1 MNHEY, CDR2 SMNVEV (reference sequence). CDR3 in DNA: TGTGCCAGCAGTTCCTATCCGACAGACAATGAGCAGTTCTTC. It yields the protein CASSSYPTDNEQFF.

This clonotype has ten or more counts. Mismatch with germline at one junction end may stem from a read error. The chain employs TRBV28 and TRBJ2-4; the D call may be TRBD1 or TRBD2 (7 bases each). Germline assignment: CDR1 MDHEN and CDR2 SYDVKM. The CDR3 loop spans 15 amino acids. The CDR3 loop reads CASSHPTGRENIRYF. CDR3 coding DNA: TGTGCCAGCAGCCATCCGACAGGGAGGGAAAACATTCGGTACTTC.

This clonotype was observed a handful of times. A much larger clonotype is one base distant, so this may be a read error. The CDR3 DNA sequence: TGCGCCGGCTCTGAGGGGAGCGGAACAGATACGCAGTATTTT. Protein product: CAGSEGSGTDTQYF. The chain couples TRBV5-1 to TRBJ2-3; D may correspond to TRBD1 or TRBD2 (5 bases each). The germline V and J ends were trimmed by 10 bases and 3 bases, with 18 bases remaining between them. Per germline, CDR1 SGHRS and CDR2 YFSETQ. CDR3 length: 14 residues.

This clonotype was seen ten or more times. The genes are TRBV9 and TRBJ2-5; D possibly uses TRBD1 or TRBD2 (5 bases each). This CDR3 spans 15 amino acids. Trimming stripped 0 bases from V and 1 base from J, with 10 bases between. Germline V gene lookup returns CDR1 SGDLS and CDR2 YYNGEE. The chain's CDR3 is CASSVEWGFQETQYF. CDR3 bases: TGTGCCAGCAGCGTAGAATGGGGGTTCCAAGAGACCCAGTACTTC. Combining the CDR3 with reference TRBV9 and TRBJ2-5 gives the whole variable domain DSGVTQTPKHLITATGQRVTLRCSPRSGDLSVYWYQQSLDQGLQFLIQYYNGEERAKGNILERFSAQQFPDLHSELNLSSLELGDSALYFCASSVEWGFQETQYFGPGTRLLVL.

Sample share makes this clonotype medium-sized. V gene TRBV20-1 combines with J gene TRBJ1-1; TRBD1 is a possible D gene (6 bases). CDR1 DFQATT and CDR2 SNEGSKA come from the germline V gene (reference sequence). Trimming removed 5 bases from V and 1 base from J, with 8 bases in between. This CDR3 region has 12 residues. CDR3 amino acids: CSAARGNTEAFF. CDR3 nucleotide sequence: TGCAGTGCTGCCAGGGGGAACACTGAAGCTTTCTTT.